A selection of T cell receptor beta chains follows, all from one sample in a study of CD8 T cells in Susac syndrome. TCRdb analysed the immunoSEQ multiplex PCR reads with MiXCR anew, one entry per CDR3 protein. This sample has 2,300 or so distinct CDR3 sequences, with 70% to 75% found just once. Sequences were obtained from CD8+ TEMRA cells from PBMCs. All receptors derive from a human donor with Susac syndrome. The CDR3 runs from the conserved cysteine through the conserved F or W. A D gene is named only where the DNA matches it firmly. Only some rows state a clone size, as once, few, many or a class for expanded clones.

D: NA
size: NA
V: TRBV4-3
J: TRBJ2-5
DNA: TGCGCCAGCAGCCAAGATCTCGGGGAAACAGAGACCCAGTACTTC
CDR3: CASSQDLGETETQYF

D: NA
size: NA
V: TRBV28
J: TRBJ2-5
DNA: TGTGCCAGCAGTTCATGGCAGCAAGAGACCCAGTACTTC
CDR3: CASSSWQQETQYF

D: NA
size: once
V: TRBV6-5
J: TRBJ1-1
DNA: TGTGCCAGCAGTTTACGGGGACTCCTAAACGAGAACACTGAAGCTTTCTTT
CDR3: CASSLRGLLNENTEAFF

D: TRBD1
size: NA
V: TRBV10-3
J: TRBJ1-2
DNA: TGTGCCATCAGGCCCCCGGGACAGCCGCCCTATGGCTACACCTTC
CDR3: CAIRPPGQPPYGYTF

D: NA
size: NA
V: TRBV6-1
J: TRBJ1-1
DNA: TGTGCCAGCAGTGAAGCGGACTCGGACACTGAAGCTTTCTTT
CDR3: CASSEADSDTEAFF

D: NA
size: large
V: TRBV18
J: TRBJ2-1
DNA: TGTGCCAGCTCACCACCGAAGCAGGGCTCCTACAATGAGCAGTTCTTC
CDR3: CASSPPKQGSYNEQFF

D: TRBD2
size: NA
V: TRBV6-6
J: TRBJ2-4
DNA: TGTGCCTGCAGTATCACCGCCGGGGGGAACATTCAGTACTTC
CDR3: CACSITAGGNIQYF

D: NA
size: NA
V: TRBV29-1
J: TRBJ1-2
DNA: TGCAGCGTTGCCGGACAGATGTTCTATGGCTACACCTTC
CDR3: CSVAGQMFYGYTF

D: NA
size: NA
V: TRBV20-1
J: TRBJ2-7
DNA: TGCAGTGCTTCAGACCAGGGGTCCTACGAGCAGTACTTC
CDR3: CSASDQGSYEQYF

D: TRBD2
size: few
V: TRBV7-9
J: TRBJ2-1
DNA: TGTGCCAGCAGCTTACAACTAGCGATACCCGCCAATGAGCAGTTCTTC
CDR3: CASSLQLAIPANEQFF

D: NA
size: NA
V: TRBV27
J: TRBJ1-1
DNA: TGTGCCAGCAGTTTCGCGTTGGGAGACCCTAACACTGAAGCTTTCTTT
CDR3: CASSFALGDPNTEAFF

D: NA
size: NA
V: TRBV27
J: TRBJ2-3
DNA: TGTGCCAGCAGTTTTTACTTTGGGCAGAACACAGATACGCAGTATTTT
CDR3: CASSFYFGQNTDTQYF

D: NA
size: NA
V: TRBV4-2
J: TRBJ2-7
DNA: TGTGCCAGCAGCCCAGAGTACGGGTACTACGAGCAGTACTTC
CDR3: CASSPEYGYYEQYF

D: NA
size: NA
V: TRBV5-1
J: TRBJ2-3
DNA: TGCGCCAGCAGCGTCGACCCGGCTGGTGTTGATACGCAGTATTTT
CDR3: CASSVDPAGVDTQYF

D: TRBD1
size: NA
V: TRBV6-2/TRBV6-3
J: TRBJ1-5
DNA: TGTGCCAGCACAGGGGGCGCGGAGCCCCAGCATTTT
CDR3: CASTGGAEPQHF

D: TRBD1
size: few
V: TRBV7-9
J: TRBJ2-2
DNA: TGTGCCAGCAGCGTAGAGAACAGGGGCACCGGGGAGCTGTTTTTT
CDR3: CASSVENRGTGELFF

D: NA
size: NA
V: TRBV4-1
J: TRBJ2-7
DNA: TGCGCCAGCAGCCCTGCCCTTTTCCACGACGAGCAGTACTTC
CDR3: CASSPALFHDEQYF

D: NA
size: NA
V: TRBV4-1
J: TRBJ2-3
DNA: TGCGCCAGCAGCCAAGATCTAGGGACCCTTTCCCCGGAGGATAGGATATTCAGCACAGATACGCAGTATTTT
CDR3: CASSQDLGTLSPEDRIFSTDTQYF

D: TRBD2
size: NA
V: TRBV28
J: TRBJ2-3
DNA: TGTGCCAGCAGTTTCGGGGTCCTACTAGCGGGGATGGAAGATACGCAGTATTTT
CDR3: CASSFGVLLAGMEDTQYF

D: NA
size: NA
V: TRBV9
J: TRBJ1-1
DNA: TGTGCCAGCAGCGTAGGCTTCAGTACTGAAGCTTTCTTT
CDR3: CASSVGFSTEAFF

D: TRBD1
size: few
V: TRBV11-2
J: TRBJ1-5
DNA: TGTGCCAGCAGCTCGGACAGGGGGCCAGAGCCCCAGCATTTT
CDR3: CASSSDRGPEPQHF

D: NA
size: NA
V: TRBV28
J: TRBJ2-7
DNA: TGTGCCAGCAGTTTACCGGGAGATTCCTACGAGCAGTACTTC
CDR3: CASSLPGDSYEQYF

D: TRBD1
size: NA
V: TRBV10-3
J: TRBJ1-6
DNA: TGTGCCATCTCGGGACAGTATAATTCACCCCTCCACTTT
CDR3: CAISGQYNSPLHF

D: TRBD2
size: once
V: TRBV9
J: TRBJ2-5
DNA: TGTGCCAGCCGCACCGGGGGGGCCGGGGAGACCCAGTACTTC
CDR3: CASRTGGAGETQYF

D: NA
size: few
V: TRBV6-2/TRBV6-3
J: TRBJ1-1
DNA: TGTGCCACTACCCGCGGGGACACTGAAGCTTTCTTT
CDR3: CATTRGDTEAFF

D: TRBD1
size: few
V: TRBV9
J: TRBJ1-1
DNA: TGTGCCAGCAGCGTAGCAGGGACAGGGGCCTTGGCGGAAGCTTTCTTT
CDR3: CASSVAGTGALAEAFF

D: NA
size: NA
V: TRBV9
J: TRBJ2-1
DNA: TGTGCCAGCAGCGTAGGTGAGAATGAGCAGTTCTTC
CDR3: CASSVGENEQFF

D: TRBD2
size: NA
V: TRBV9
J: TRBJ2-1
DNA: TGTGCCAGCAGTGATACCCCCTCGACTAGCTCGAATGAGCAGTTCTTC
CDR3: CASSDTPSTSSNEQFF

D: NA
size: NA
V: TRBV4-3
J: TRBJ2-1
DNA: TGCGCCAGCAGCCAAGATCCCGGTGTAGGTTGGCTCAATGAGCAGTTCTTC
CDR3: CASSQDPGVGWLNEQFF

D: NA
size: NA
V: TRBV6-1
J: TRBJ1-1
DNA: TGTGCCAGCAGTTATTACGGGACGCCGAACACTGAAGCTTTCTTT
CDR3: CASSYYGTPNTEAFF

D: NA
size: NA
V: TRBV15
J: TRBJ1-1
DNA: TGTGCCACCAGCAGAGGGGTCGGCGCCCGGAACACTGAAGCTTTCTTT
CDR3: CATSRGVGARNTEAFF

D: NA
size: NA
V: TRBV28
J: TRBJ1-5
DNA: TGTGCCAGCAGTTTAGTGGGGTACCATCAGCCCCAGCATTTT
CDR3: CASSLVGYHQPQHF

D: TRBD1
size: NA
V: TRBV4-3
J: TRBJ2-7
DNA: TGCGCCAGCAGCCAAGCCTTAGACAGGGGCATCGTGGGCGAGCAGTACTTC
CDR3: CASSQALDRGIVGEQYF

D: NA
size: NA
V: TRBV13
J: TRBJ2-3
DNA: TGTGCCAGCAGCTTATACACAGATACGCAGTATTTT
CDR3: CASSLYTDTQYF

D: NA
size: few
V: TRBV6-5
J: TRBJ2-3
DNA: TGTGCCAGCAGTTACTCGACCGCAGATACGCAGTATTTT
CDR3: CASSYSTADTQYF

D: NA
size: NA
V: TRBV14
J: TRBJ2-1
DNA: TGTGCCAGCAGCCAAGACCCTTATTACAATGAGCAGTTCTTC
CDR3: CASSQDPYYNEQFF

D: TRBD1
size: NA
V: TRBV10-3
J: TRBJ2-7
DNA: TGTGCCATCAGGACAGGGGTCTCCTACGAGCAGTACTTC
CDR3: CAIRTGVSYEQYF

D: NA
size: NA
V: TRBV7-2
J: TRBJ2-7
DNA: TGTGCCAGCAGCTCAGGGTACTCCTACGAGCAGTACTTC
CDR3: CASSSGYSYEQYF

D: NA
size: few
V: TRBV4-1
J: TRBJ1-2
DNA: TGCGCCAGCAGCCAGAACAGGGAGGTCCATGGCTACACCTTC
CDR3: CASSQNREVHGYTF

D: TRBD2
size: NA
V: TRBV6-5
J: TRBJ2-5
DNA: TGTGCCAGCAGTTACGATAGCGGGGGGGTGGAAGAGACCCAGTACTTC
CDR3: CASSYDSGGVEETQYF

D: NA
size: NA
V: TRBV27
J: TRBJ2-2
DNA: TGTGCCAGCAGTTTCTTAAGGCAGGGGATCAACACCGGGGAGCTGTTTTTT
CDR3: CASSFLRQGINTGELFF

D: NA
size: NA
V: TRBV4-1
J: TRBJ2-1
DNA: TGCGCCAGCAGCCAAGTTACGATTATTGACAATGAGCAGTTCTTC
CDR3: CASSQVTIIDNEQFF

D: NA
size: NA
V: TRBV20-1
J: TRBJ2-1
DNA: TGCAGTGCTAGTAGTCTCGAAGGTGGCGATGAGCAGTTCTTC
CDR3: CSASSLEGGDEQFF

D: NA
size: NA
V: TRBV6-1
J: TRBJ1-2
DNA: TGTGCCAGCAGTGAAGGAGAGTCATACTATGGCTACACCTTC
CDR3: CASSEGESYYGYTF

D: NA
size: NA
V: TRBV18
J: TRBJ2-5
DNA: TGTGCCAGCTCACCTCAGAACGAAGAGACCCAGTACTTC
CDR3: CASSPQNEETQYF

D: NA
size: NA
V: TRBV2
J: TRBJ2-7
DNA: TGTGCCAGCAGCGAGACGGGCTTTGTCTCCTACGAGCAGTACTTC
CDR3: CASSETGFVSYEQYF